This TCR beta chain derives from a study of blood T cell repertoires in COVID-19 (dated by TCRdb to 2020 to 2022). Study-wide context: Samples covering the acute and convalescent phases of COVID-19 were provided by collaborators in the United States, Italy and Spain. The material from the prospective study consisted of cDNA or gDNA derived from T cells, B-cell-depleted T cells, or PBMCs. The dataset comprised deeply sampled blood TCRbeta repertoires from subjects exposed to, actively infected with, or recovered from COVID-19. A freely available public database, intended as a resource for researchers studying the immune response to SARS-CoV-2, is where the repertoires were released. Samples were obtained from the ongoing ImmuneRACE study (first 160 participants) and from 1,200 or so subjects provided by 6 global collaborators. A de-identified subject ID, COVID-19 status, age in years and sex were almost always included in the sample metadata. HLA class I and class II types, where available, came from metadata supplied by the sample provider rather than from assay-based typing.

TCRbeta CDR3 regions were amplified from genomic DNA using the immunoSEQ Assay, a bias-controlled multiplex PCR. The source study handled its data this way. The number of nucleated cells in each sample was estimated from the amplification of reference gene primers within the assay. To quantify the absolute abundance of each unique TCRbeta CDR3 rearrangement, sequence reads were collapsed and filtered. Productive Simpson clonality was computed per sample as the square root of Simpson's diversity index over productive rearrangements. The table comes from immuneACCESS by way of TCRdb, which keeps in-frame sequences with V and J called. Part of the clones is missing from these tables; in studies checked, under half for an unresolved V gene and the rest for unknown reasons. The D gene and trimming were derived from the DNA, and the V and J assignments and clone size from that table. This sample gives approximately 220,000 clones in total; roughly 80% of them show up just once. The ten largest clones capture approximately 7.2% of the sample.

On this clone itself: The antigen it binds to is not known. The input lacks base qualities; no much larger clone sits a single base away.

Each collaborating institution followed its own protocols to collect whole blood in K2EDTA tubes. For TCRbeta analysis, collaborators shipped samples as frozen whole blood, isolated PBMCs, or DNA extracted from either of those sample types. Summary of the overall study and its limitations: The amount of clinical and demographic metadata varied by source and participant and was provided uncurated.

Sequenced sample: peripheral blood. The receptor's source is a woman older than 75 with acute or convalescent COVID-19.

The DNA sequence is as follows: TGTGCCAGCTCACCTGTACAGGGGTGGACTGAAGCTTTCTTT. Its protein reads: CASSPVQGWTEAFF. Recombination connected TRBV18 to TRBJ1-1; TRBD1 fits 7 bases in the junction. The CDR3 contains 14 residues, cysteine and phenylalanine counted. Only the CDR3 part of the read is kept: 42 bases, read in frame from the first base. V loses 3 bases at its end and J loses 5 bases; junction bases beyond the gene matches: 6. The CDR1 and CDR2 encoded by the germline V gene are KGHSH and LQKENI.